This TCR beta chain was identified during a study of blood T cell repertoires in COVID-19. Germline V gene sequence: CDR1 GTSNPN, CDR2 SVGIG (reference sequence). The CDR3 covers 13 residues. V lost 4 bases and J 2 bases, leaving 12 bases between the germline ends. Authors' processing steps: Amplification with reference gene primers provided the estimates of nucleated cell counts. The assay was immunoSEQ multiplex PCR, and TCRdb's table has in-frame clones only and misses some. That table is the source of V, J and clone size, and D and trimming were worked out from the DNA. The sample has 240,000 or so clones, around nine tenths seen once.

This receptor was obtained from a woman in her thirties or forties who had recovered from COVID-19. The sequencing sample was made of peripheral blood. The chain is built from TRBV30 and TRBJ2-7, with D possibly TRBD1 on 5 matching bases. The CDR3 DNA follows: TGTGCCTGGACCATCGACAGCCCCTACGAGCAGTACTTC. This encodes CAWTIDSPYEQYF. The whole variable domain, filled in from reference TRBV30 and TRBJ2-7, reads SQTIHQWPATLVQPVGSPLSLECTVEGTSNPNLYWYRQAAGRGLQLLFYSVGIGQISSEVPQNLSASRPQDRQFILSSKKLLLSDSGFYLCAWTIDSPYEQYFGPGTRLTVT.